This TCR beta chain was observed in a study of cytomegalovirus exposure and HLA in healthy donors. Background on the study: Most genotyped donors, approximately 77% of more than 300, had Caucasian-associated genetic ancestry.

Germline V lookup: CDR1 GTSNPN, CDR2 SVGIG (reference sequence). The CDR3 sequence is 13 residues long. Trimming took off 5 bases at V and 5 bases at J, with 15 bases between the two ends. This clone was recorded only once. What it binds is unknown. General study points: Segments of the TCR beta V type were, in most cases, productive about 87% or about 30% of the time in an earlier analysis. Rates of TCR association differed by HLA locus in a later analysis, with DRB1 highest and HLA-C lowest.

The PCR made use of 60 Vbeta and 13 Jbeta primers. Measured with immunoSEQ multiplex PCR; TCRdb has only the in-frame clones, and not every one. This table has about 140,000 clones, roughly 62% appearing once. The sequencing input was PBMCs. This sequence was found in a man in his sixties in good health and CMV-seronegative. The rearrangement links TRBV30 to TRBJ1-1, with no clear D. Written as DNA, the CDR3 is TGTGCCTGGCTTGAAGTATCGGGAACTGAAGCTTTCTTT. The encoded protein is CAWLEVSGTEAFF.